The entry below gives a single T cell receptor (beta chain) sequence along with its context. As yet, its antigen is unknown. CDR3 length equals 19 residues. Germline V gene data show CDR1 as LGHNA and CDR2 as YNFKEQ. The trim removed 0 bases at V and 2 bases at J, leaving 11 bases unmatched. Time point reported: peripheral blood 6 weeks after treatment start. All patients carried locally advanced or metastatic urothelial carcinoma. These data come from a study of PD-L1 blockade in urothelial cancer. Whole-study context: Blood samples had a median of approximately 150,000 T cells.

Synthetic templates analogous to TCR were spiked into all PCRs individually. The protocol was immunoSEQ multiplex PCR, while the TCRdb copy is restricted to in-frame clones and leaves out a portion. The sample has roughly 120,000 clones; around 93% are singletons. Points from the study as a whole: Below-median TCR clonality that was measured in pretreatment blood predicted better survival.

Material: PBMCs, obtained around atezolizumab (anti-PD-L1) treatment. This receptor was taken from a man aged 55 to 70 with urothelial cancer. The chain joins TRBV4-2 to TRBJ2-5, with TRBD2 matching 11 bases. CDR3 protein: CASSQDGASGRTYQETQYF. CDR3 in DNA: TGTGCCAGCAGCCAAGATGGGGCTAGCGGGAGGACCTATCAAGAGACCCAGTACTTC.